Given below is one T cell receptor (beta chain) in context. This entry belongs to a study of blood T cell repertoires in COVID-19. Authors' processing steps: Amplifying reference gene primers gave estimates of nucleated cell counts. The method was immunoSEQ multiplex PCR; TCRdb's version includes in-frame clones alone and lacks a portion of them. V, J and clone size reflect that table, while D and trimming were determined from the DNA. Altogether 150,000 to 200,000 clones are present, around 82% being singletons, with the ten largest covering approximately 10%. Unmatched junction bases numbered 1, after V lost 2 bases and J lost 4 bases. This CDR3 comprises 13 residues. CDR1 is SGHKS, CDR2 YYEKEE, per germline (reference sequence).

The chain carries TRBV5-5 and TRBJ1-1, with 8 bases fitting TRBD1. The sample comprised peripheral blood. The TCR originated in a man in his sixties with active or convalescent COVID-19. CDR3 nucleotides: TGTGCCAGCAGCTTCGGACAGGGCACTGAAGCTTTCTTT. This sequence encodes CASSFGQGTEAFF. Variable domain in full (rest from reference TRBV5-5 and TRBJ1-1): DAGVTQSPTHLIKTRGQQVTLRCSPISGHKSVSWYQQVLGQGPQFIFQYYEKEERGRGNFPDRFSARQFPNYSSELNVNALLLGDSALYLCASSFGQGTEAFFGQGTRLTVV.